Below are 19 T cell receptor beta chains sequenced from a single sample in a study of blood T cells in healthy people across ages. A sample-barcoded 5' primer and a J-beta primer mix were used in a second PCR of about 6 to 11 cycles. TCRdb processed the 5' RACE reads anew with MiXCR; each CDR3 protein has one entry. The data show around 700,000 distinct CDR3 sequences, 20% to 25% seen once. These same records also appear under a second study, on T cells of mothers and their children.

Sequenced material: blood. The receptors originated from a boy aged 5 to 17 in good health.

The sample holds a few counts of this clonotype. A junction boundary mismatches the germline segment, possibly from a read error. The CDR3 reads CASSQGTKGTTDTQYF. The DNA for the CDR3 is TGTGCCAGCAGTCAAGGGACTAAAGGCACAACAGATACACAGTATTTT. J is TRBJ2-3 and V is TRBV6-1, with 7 bases identical to TRBD2. Germline CDR1 MNHNS, CDR2 SASEGT. The CDR3 covers 16 residues.

The rearrangement joins TRBV15 to TRBJ1-5, with a tentative D call TRBD1 (6 bases). Germline assignment: CDR1 LNHNV and CDR2 YYDKDF (reference sequence). The ends were cut back, 2 bases at V and 6 bases at J, with 14 bases in the middle. This CDR3 has 15 residues. This CDR3 is CATSRSRQEGQPQHF. The DNA of the CDR3 is TGTGCCACCAGCAGAAGTCGACAGGAGGGTCAGCCCCAGCATTTT.

This chain joins TRBV6-6 and TRBJ1-1; the D gene is possibly TRBD1 (6 bases). Germline CDR1 MNHNY, CDR2 SVGAGI (reference sequence). Deletions cut 0 bases from V and 1 base from J, with 9 bases between. CDR3 size: 15 residues. The CDR3 nucleotides read TGTGCCAGCAGTTACTCGAGGACAGCGAACACTGAAGCTTTCTTT. It encodes CASSYSRTANTEAFF.

This clonotype has a handful of counts. The chain has TRBV10-3 and TRBJ2-7; 11 bases are shared with TRBD2. The CDR3 sequence is 16 residues long. Germline-derived CDR1 and CDR2 are ENHRY and SYGVKD. The junction had 7 bases not matched to a gene; V was cut back by 4 bases and J by 2 bases. The CDR3 here is CAISGGSGRATYEQYF. DNA of the CDR3: TGTGCCATCAGTGGGGGTAGCGGGAGGGCAACCTACGAGCAGTACTTC.

In this sample, this clonotype turned up a few times. The genes are TRBV11-2 and TRBJ2-7, with 13 bases matching TRBD2. The CDR3 contains 19 residues. Germline CDR1 and CDR2: SGHAT and FQNNGV. V dropped 0 bases and J dropped 2; count of bases not matched to a gene: 10. In nucleotides, the CDR3 is TGTGCCAGCAGCTTAGATACCCGACTAGCGGGAGGAAAAACCTACGAGCAGTACTTC. Protein: CASSLDTRLAGGKTYEQYF.

The rearrangement joins TRBV3-1 to TRBJ2-5, with TRBD2 matching 8 bases. The DNA end favors TRBJ2-1, so the J call may be wrong. CDR1 is LGHDT, CDR2 YNNKEL, per germline (reference sequence). This CDR3 has 17 amino acids. The CDR3 reads CASSQDELAVSYNEQFF. The CDR3 DNA sequence: TGTGCCAGCAGCCAAGATGAACTAGCGGTCTCCTACAATGAGCAGTTCTTC.

In its sample, this clonotype was seen a few times. CDR3 amino acids: CASSSTSGYTDTQYF. The CDR3 bases are TGTGCCAGCAGCTCTACTAGCGGCTACACAGATACGCAGTATTTT. This chain connects TRBV7-2 to TRBJ2-3; 8 nucleotides align to TRBD2. The CDR3 has 15 residues. Germline loops: CDR1 SGHTA, CDR2 FQGNSA. Unmatched junction bases numbered 5, after V lost 4 bases and J lost 2 bases.

The J gene is TRBJ2-3, the V gene TRBV11-3; 7 positions agree with TRBD2. Germline CDR1 SGHNT, CDR2 YENEEA. V was clipped by 5 bases and J by 4 bases; unmatched bases: 9. The CDR3 consists of 15 residues. CDR3 sequence reads: CASSQRSGGADTQYF. The CDR3 nucleotides are TGTGCCAGCAGCCAGCGGTCGGGAGGCGCAGATACGCAGTATTTT.

This clonotype has just a few counts. The chain is built from TRBV13 and TRBJ1-1; 7 positions match TRBD1. The CDR3 has 17 residues. V gave up 2 bases and J gave up 2 bases; unmatched junction bases: 11. In germline, CDR1 is PRHDT, CDR2 FYEKMQ (reference sequence). CDR3 DNA sequence: TGTGCCAGCAGCTTACGCACAGGGGCCCTCCCAAACACTGAAGCTTTCTTT. This codes for CASSLRTGALPNTEAFF. Filled out from reference TRBV13 and TRBJ1-1, the complete variable domain reads AAGVIQSPRHLIKEKRETATLKCYPIPRHDTVYWYQQGPGQDPQFLISFYEKMQSDKGSIPDRFSAQQFSDYHSELNMSSLELGDSALYFCASSLRTGALPNTEAFFGQGTRLTVV.

This chain uses TRBV12-3 or TRBV12-4 with TRBJ1-4; 9 positions match TRBD1. V shed 6 bases, J shed 8 bases, and the junction held 7 bases outside the gene matches. CDR3 length: 14 residues. As DNA, the CDR3 is TGTGCCAGCAGGGCGGACAGGGGAGACGAAAAACTGTTTTTT. This codes for CASRADRGDEKLFF.

The CDR3 bases are TGCGCCAGCAGCTCCACTAGCGGACCGGCGGAGACCCAGTACTTC. This codes for CASSSTSGPAETQYF. The chain uses TRBV5-1 and TRBJ2-5, with TRBD2 matching 8 bases. The J segment lost 5 bases and the V segment lost 3 bases, leaving 9 bases of the junction unmatched. CDR3 length equals 15 residues. Germline V gene sequence: CDR1 SGHRS, CDR2 YFSETQ.

V gene TRBV12-5 combines with J gene TRBJ2-1, with D perhaps assigned TRBD1 or TRBD2 (5 bases each). This CDR3 has 17 amino acids. V was cut by 7 bases and J by 0 bases, with 19 bases left in between. Germline values: CDR1 LGHNT, CDR2 FRNRAP. CDR3 DNA: TGTGCTAGTGCTTCTCCGGGACGAGGAAGCTCCTACAATGAGCAGTTCTTC. Translation gives CASASPGRGSSYNEQFF. Full variable domain (missing parts from reference TRBV12-5 and TRBJ2-1): DARVTQTPRHKVTEMGQEVTMRCQPILGHNTVFWYRQTMMQGLELLAYFRNRAPLDDSGMPKDRFSAEMPDATLATLKIQPSEPRDSAVYFCASASPGRGSSYNEQFFGPGTRLTVL.

The chain carries TRBV29-1 and TRBJ2-7, with TRBD2 matching over 13 bases. The DNA end is more similar to TRBJ2-1, so the J call may be wrong. This CDR3 comprises 16 residues. Germline V lookup: CDR1 SQVTM, CDR2 ANQGSEA. The CDR3 bases are TGCAGCGTTGAATGGACTAGCGGGAGCTGGTTGAATGAGCAGTTCTTC. Its translation is CSVEWTSGSWLNEQFF.

The chain carries TRBV20-1 and TRBJ2-1, with D perhaps matching TRBD1 or TRBD2 (6 bases each). V shed 6 bases and J shed 0 bases, with 15 bases lying between them. The CDR3 runs 15 residues. Germline V gene lookup returns CDR1 DFQATT and CDR2 SNEGSKA (reference sequence). CDR3 nucleotide sequence: TGCAGTGCGGTAGGGGGGCCCAACTCCTACAATGAGCAGTTCTTC. Its protein product is CSAVGGPNSYNEQFF.

This clonotype showed up many times. CDR3 in DNA: TGTGCCAGCAGCCTTCAGGGGTACTATGGCTACACCTTC. This translates into CASSLQGYYGYTF. The chain has TRBV27 and TRBJ1-2; D perhaps matches TRBD1 (6 bases). Trimming took 6 bases from V and 3 from J, leaving 11 bases between them. Germline V CDR1 and CDR2: MNHEY, SMNVEV (reference sequence). The CDR3 has 13 amino acids.

This clonotype was found a few times. The CDR3 reads CATSRQYGVNEQFF. Written as DNA, the CDR3 is TGTGCCACCAGCCGACAGTACGGGGTCAATGAGCAGTTCTTC. J is TRBJ2-1 and V is TRBV15, with D perhaps assigned TRBD1 or TRBD2 (5 bases each). The CDR3 has 14 amino acids. The ends were cut back, 5 bases at V and 6 bases at J, with 14 bases in the middle. The germline gives CDR1 LNHNV, CDR2 YYDKDF (reference sequence).

The chain employs TRBV5-1 and TRBJ2-5; D is possibly TRBD1 (5 bases). The CDR3 has 14 amino acids. Trimming shortened V by 4 bases and J by 0 bases, and 10 bases separated the two germline ends. Germline V CDR1 and CDR2: SGHRS, YFSETQ. DNA for the CDR3: TGCGCCAGCAGCGTCGACAGAGACCAAGAGACCCAGTACTTC. Protein sequence: CASSVDRDQETQYF.

The chain carries TRBV28 and TRBJ2-5, with D possibly matching TRBD2 (6 bases). The CDR3 has 10 residues. The V end was cut by 11 bases, the J end by 7 bases, with 11 bases between. Germline-derived CDR1 and CDR2 are MDHEN and SYDVKM. The chain's CDR3 is CASAAGTQYF. In nucleotides, the CDR3 is TGTGCCTCAGCAGCGGGGACCCAGTACTTC.

The chain has TRBV5-4 and TRBJ1-2; 8 nucleotides match TRBD1. CDR1 SGHNT and CDR2 YYREEE come from the germline V gene (reference sequence). The ends lost 4 bases at V and 8 bases at J; junction bases unmatched: 13. The CDR3 is made up of 15 amino acids. The CDR3 reads CASSPHWTGQGGYTF. In nucleotides, the CDR3 is TGTGCCAGCAGCCCGCACTGGACAGGGCAGGGAGGCTACACCTTC.